The sequence of this TCR beta chain was determined in a study of shared clonotypes between healthy human individuals. Profiling relied on immunoSEQ multiplex PCR, and the TCRdb table lists in-frame clones only, not all of them. Of about 1.5 million clones in the sample, over 95% were seen once. V lost 2 bases, J lost 9 bases, and 17 bases lay in between. The CDR3 has 15 amino acids. Germline CDR1 is SGHTA and CDR2 is FQGNSA. The clonotype originates from a man between 25 and 39 years old in good health. V gene TRBV7-2 combines with J gene TRBJ2-1; D perhaps matches TRBD2 (6 bases). Specimen: naive CD4+ T cells sorted from blood. The subset here: CD45RA+ positively selected. The CDR3 DNA sequence: TGTGCCAGCAGCTTACGAACGGGAGTATTCGGTGAGCAGTTCTTC. Residues: CASSLRTGVFGEQFF.